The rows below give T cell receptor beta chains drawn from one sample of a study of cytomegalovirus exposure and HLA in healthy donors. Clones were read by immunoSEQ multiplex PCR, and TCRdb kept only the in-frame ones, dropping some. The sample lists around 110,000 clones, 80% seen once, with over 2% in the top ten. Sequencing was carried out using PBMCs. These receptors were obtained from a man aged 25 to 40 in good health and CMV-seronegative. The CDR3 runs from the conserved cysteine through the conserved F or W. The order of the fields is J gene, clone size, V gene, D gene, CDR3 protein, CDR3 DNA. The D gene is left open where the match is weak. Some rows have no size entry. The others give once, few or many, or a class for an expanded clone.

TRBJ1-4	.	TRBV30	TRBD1	CACTRGQGYNEKLFF	TGTGCCTGCACCAGGGGGCAGGGGTATAATGAAAAACTGTTTTTT
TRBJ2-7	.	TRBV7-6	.	CASSLGQGTYEQYF	TGTGCCAGCAGCTTGGGCCAGGGTACTTACGAGCAGTACTTC
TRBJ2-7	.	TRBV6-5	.	CASRTTFKQYF	TGTGCCAGCAGGACGACTTTTAAGCAGTACTTC
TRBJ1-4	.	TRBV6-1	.	CASSERTTNEKLFF	TGTGCCAGCAGTGAGAGGACAACTAATGAAAAACTGTTTTTT
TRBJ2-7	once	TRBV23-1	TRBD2	CAMGGELSSSYEQYF	TGCGCCATGGGGGGGGAACTGAGTAGCTCCTACGAGCAGTACTTC
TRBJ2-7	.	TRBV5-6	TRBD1	CASSFLKAGTAPYEQYF	TGTGCCAGCAGCTTCTTAAAGGCCGGGACAGCCCCCTACGAGCAGTACTTC
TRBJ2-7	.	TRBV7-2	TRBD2	CASSRRRRGGTSGVEQYF	TGTGCCAGCAGCCGACGCCGACGCGGTGGGACTAGCGGTGTCGAGCAGTACTTC
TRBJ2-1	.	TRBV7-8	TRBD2	CASSLSGGAANEQFF	TGTGCCAGCAGCCTCAGCGGGGGAGCCGCCAATGAGCAGTTCTTC
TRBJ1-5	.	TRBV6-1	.	CASSAGTDSQPQHF	TGTGCCAGCAGTGCGGGGACGGACAGCCAGCCCCAGCATTTT
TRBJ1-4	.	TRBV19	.	CASSKWPLEANEKLFF	TGTGCCAGTAGTAAATGGCCGCTTGAGGCTAATGAAAAACTGTTTTTT
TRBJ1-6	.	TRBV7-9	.	CASSLQGSPLHF	TGTGCCAGCAGCTTACAGGGTTCACCCCTCCACTTT
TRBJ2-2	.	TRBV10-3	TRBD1	CAIRGDRATGELFF	TGTGCCATCAGAGGGGACAGGGCCACCGGGGAGCTGTTTTTT
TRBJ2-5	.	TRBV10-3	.	CAISVSGGETQYF	TGTGCCATCAGTGTCAGTGGCGGGGAGACCCAGTACTTC
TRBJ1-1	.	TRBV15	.	CATSRDRGVMNTEAFF	TGTGCCACCAGCAGAGATCGTGGAGTCATGAACACTGAAGCTTTCTTT
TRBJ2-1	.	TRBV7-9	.	CASSLDGIFNEQFF	TGTGCCAGCAGCTTAGACGGGATATTCAATGAGCAGTTCTTC
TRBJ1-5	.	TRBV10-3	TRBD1	CAISERQGDNQPQHF	TGTGCCATCAGTGAGCGACAGGGGGACAATCAGCCCCAGCATTTT
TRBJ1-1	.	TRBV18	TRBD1	CASSPLRTGEAFF	TGTGCCAGCTCACCGTTACGGACAGGTGAAGCTTTCTTT
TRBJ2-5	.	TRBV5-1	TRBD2	CASRREPSGETQYF	TGCGCCAGCAGAAGAGAGCCTAGCGGAGAGACCCAGTACTTC
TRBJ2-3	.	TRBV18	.	CASSPFSDTQYF	TGTGCCAGCTCACCCTTTTCAGATACGCAGTATTTT
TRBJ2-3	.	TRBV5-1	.	CASSPALDRRRDTQYF	TGCGCCAGCAGCCCCGCCCTGGACCGCAGGAGGGATACGCAGTATTTT
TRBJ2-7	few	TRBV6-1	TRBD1	CATRDRPYEQYF	TGTGCCACCCGGGACAGACCCTACGAGCAGTACTTC
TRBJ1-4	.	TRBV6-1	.	CASNLRGASEKLFF	TGTGCCAGCAACCTACGGGGGGCCAGTGAAAAACTGTTTTTT
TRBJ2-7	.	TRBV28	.	CASSSGLPYYEQYF	TGTGCCAGCAGTTCGGGACTCCCGTACTACGAGCAGTACTTC
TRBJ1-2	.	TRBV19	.	CASIGGGLTF	TGTGCCAGTATTGGGGGGGGACTCACCTTC
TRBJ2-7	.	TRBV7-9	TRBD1	CASSRTGEELGQYF	TGTGCCAGCAGCCGGACAGGGGAAGAGCTGGGGCAGTACTTC
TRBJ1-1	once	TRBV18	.	CASSLGAVDTEAFF	TGTGCCAGCTCCCTAGGGGCGGTTGACACTGAAGCTTTCTTT
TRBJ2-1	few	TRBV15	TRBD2	CATSRDRPASGGALDEQFF	TGTGCCACCAGCAGAGATCGTCCGGCTAGCGGGGGGGCCTTGGATGAGCAGTTCTTC
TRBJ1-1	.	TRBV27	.	CASSLSSTANTEAFF	TGTGCCAGCAGTCTGTCCTCCACAGCGAACACTGAAGCTTTCTTT
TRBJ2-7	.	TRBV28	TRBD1	CASSLGGQGGTMEQYF	TGTGCCAGCAGTTTGGGAGGACAGGGGGGGACAATGGAGCAGTACTTC
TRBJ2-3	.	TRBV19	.	CASSIGAGLGDTQYF	TGTGCCAGTAGTATAGGGGCGGGTCTGGGAGATACGCAGTATTTT
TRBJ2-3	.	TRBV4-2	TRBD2	CASSHRGGVTSTDTQYF	TGTGCCAGCAGCCATCGCGGGGGGGTTACTAGCACAGATACGCAGTATTTT
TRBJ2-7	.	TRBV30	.	CAWDGDIGSYEQYF	TGTGCCTGGGATGGGGACATCGGCTCCTACGAGCAGTACTTC